Reported below is one T cell receptor beta chain. TCRdb used MiXCR to reprocess the 5' RACE reads, holding one entry per CDR3 protein. The profile covers more than 200,000 distinct CDR3 sequences, with around 10% appearing a single time and 5% to 6% taken by the ten largest. V lost 5 bases to trimming and J lost 0 bases, with 17 bases between them. Per the germline V gene, CDR1 is SEHNR and CDR2 is FQNEAQ (reference sequence). This CDR3 is built from 16 residues. The sample comes from a study of identical twins. The TCR comes from a woman younger than 35 in good health. Input material: memory (CD45RO+) T cells sorted from blood. The chain is built from TRBV7-9 and TRBJ2-7; maybe TRBD2 (5 bases). CDR3 coding DNA: TGTGCCAGCAGCGCGTCGGCGGGCAAGTTCTCCTACGAGCAGTACTTC. It yields the protein CASSASAGKFSYEQYF.